This T cell receptor (beta chain) came from a study of CD8+CD57+ T cells in acquired aplastic anemia. Study context: The mean DNA yield obtained from sorted CD4+ and CD8+ cells came to approximately 3 ug. Overall study findings and caveats: Patients and healthy controls showed no significant CD8+ Simpson's diversity difference.

This clonotype was detected once. What it binds is not known. Germline V gene data show CDR1 as ENHRY and CDR2 as SYGVKD. The CDR3 runs 14 residues. The J segment lost 3 bases and the V segment lost 4 bases, leaving 2 bases of the junction unmatched. CD8+CD57+ cell expansion had been shown by flow cytometry in patients chosen for sequencing. Each patient had severe acquired aplastic anemia. Profiles of TCR beta VDJ and CDR3 were generated from a genomic DNA template. TCRdb passed the reads through MiXCR, listing each CDR3 protein once. The table records 150,000 to 200,000 distinct CDR3 sequences, under 55% of them present only once.

The specimen sequenced was sorted CD4+, CD8+, or CD8+CD57+ T cells (not recorded which) from PBMCs. The V gene is TRBV10-3, the J gene TRBJ2-1, with TRBD2 identical over 8 bases. The TCR comes from a human donor with aplastic anemia. CDR3 region: CAISATSGYNEQFF. The CDR3 bases are TGTGCCATCAGTGCTACTAGCGGCTACAATGAGCAGTTCTTC.